The next 11 T cell receptor beta chains were all read from a single sample in a study of early T cells in non-severe SARS-CoV-2 infection. TCRdb re-called the 5' RACE reads with MiXCR, one entry per CDR3 protein. Here the sample spans 25,000 to 35,000 distinct CDR3 sequences, under 6% being singletons. The sample taken for sequencing was whole blood. All receptors derive from an adult who was a healthcare worker with PCR-confirmed SARS-CoV-2 infection or an uninfected control (not recorded which).

This clonotype was counted many times. The chain recombines TRBV18 with TRBJ1-1; D remains ambiguous. The germline V gene encodes CDR1 KGHSH and CDR2 LQKENI. This CDR3 contains 13 residues. V lost 4 bases and J 0 bases, leaving 6 bases between the germline ends. CDR3 sequence (DNA): TGTGCCAGCTCACAACCGGTGAACACTGAAGCTTTCTTT. It codes for CASSQPVNTEAFF.

This clonotype was detected ten times or more. The chain employs TRBV4-1 and TRBJ2-5; no definite D call. The length of the CDR3 is 15 residues. The ends were cut back, 3 bases at V and 1 base at J, with 12 bases in the middle. Germline loops: CDR1 MGHRA, CDR2 YSYEKL. The CDR3 reads CASSQGWGTQETQYF. CDR3 bases: TGCGCCAGCAGCCAGGGTTGGGGAACCCAAGAGACCCAGTACTTC.

This clonotype was counted at least ten times. The rearrangement uses TRBV10-3 and TRBJ1-4; D is unclear. The germline CDR1 and CDR2 sequences are ENHRY and SYGVKD. Between the trimmed V and J ends, which lost 6 bases and 1 base, there was a span of 6 bases. The CDR3 extends over 13 amino acids. CDR3 DNA: TGTGCCATCAGGATGGGAACTAATGAAAAACTGTTTTTT. Its translation is CAIRMGTNEKLFF.

By proportion, this clonotype is medium-sized. The chain couples TRBV30 to TRBJ2-7, with D possibly TRBD2 on 6 matching bases. Germline V gene sequence: CDR1 GTSNPN, CDR2 SVGIG (reference sequence). V was pared by 0 bases and J by 6 bases, with 12 bases between. The CDR3 totals 13 residues. CDR3 DNA sequence: TGTGCCTGGAGTGTACAGCCCGGGGGCGAGCAGTACTTC. It is translated as CAWSVQPGGEQYF.

This clonotype was detected ten times or more. The chain combines TRBV9 with TRBJ1-6; TRBD1 aligns across 7 bases. The germline CDR1 and CDR2 sequences are SGDLS and YYNGEE. V lost 4 bases to trimming and J lost 9 bases; unmatched junction nucleotides: 10. The length of the CDR3 is 15 residues. The DNA for the CDR3 is TGTGCCAGCAGCCCACAGGGACAGTCGAGTTCACCCCTCCACTTT. It specifies CASSPQGQSSSPLHF.

The V and J genes are TRBV10-3 and TRBJ2-7, with 8 positions matching TRBD1. Germline values: CDR1 ENHRY, CDR2 SYGVKD. With 6 bases clipped from V and 5 bases from J, the junction kept 9 bases outside the gene matches. This CDR3 has 14 residues. This CDR3 reads CAIRGQGGIHEQYF. The CDR3 coding sequence is TGTGCCATCAGAGGACAGGGCGGGATCCACGAGCAGTACTTC.

DNA for the CDR3: TGTGCCAGCATTCTGACAGGGAGCTCCTACGAGCAGTACTTC. Its translation: CASILTGSSYEQYF. The chain carries TRBV28 and TRBJ2-7; TRBD1 aligns across 7 bases. The V gene's germline CDR1 is MDHEN and CDR2 SYDVKM. The CDR3 runs 14 residues. Trimming took 7 bases from V and 0 from J; bases not matched to a gene: 6.

In its sample, this clonotype was seen many times. The chain employs TRBV15 and TRBJ2-6, with D perhaps TRBD1 or TRBD2 (5 bases each). Germline CDR1 LNHNV, CDR2 YYDKDF (reference sequence). V lost 3 bases to trimming and J lost 2 bases, with 14 bases between them. The CDR3 covers 17 residues. In nucleotides, the CDR3 is TGTGCCACCAGCAGTCAGATGTGGGGGACTGGGGCCAACGTCCTGACTTTC. It translates to CATSSQMWGTGANVLTF.

This clonotype occurred a few times. The chain joins TRBV29-1 to TRBJ2-1; unclear D gene. The V end lost 2 bases, the J end lost 7 bases, and 12 bases lay between the germline ends. Germline V gene sequence: CDR1 SQVTM, CDR2 ANQGSEA. The CDR3 spans 13 residues. The CDR3 here is CSVERPGNNEQFF. CDR3 in DNA: TGCAGCGTTGAACGTCCAGGCAATAATGAGCAGTTCTTC.

This clonotype showed up many times. V gene TRBV19 combines with J gene TRBJ2-2; 9 bases fit TRBD2. CDR3 length: 16 amino acids. V dropped 4 bases and J dropped 1; count of bases not matched to a gene: 4. Germline CDR1 reads LNHDA; CDR2 reads SQIVND (reference sequence). Written as DNA, the CDR3 is TGTGCCAGTAGTACTGGGACTAGCAGGAACACCGGGGAGCTGTTTTTT. Encoded protein: CASSTGTSRNTGELFF. The complete variable domain, with remaining parts taken from reference TRBV19 and TRBJ2-2, reads DGGITQSPKYLFRKEGQNVTLSCEQNLNHDAMYWYRQDPGQGLRLIYYSQIVNDFQKGDIAEGYSVSREKKESFPLTVTSAQKNPTAFYLCASSTGTSRNTGELFFGEGSRLTVL.

This clonotype was observed many times. V usage is TRBV3-1 and J usage is TRBJ1-1; TRBD1 matches 9 bases. The CDR3 has 14 amino acids. The germline V gene encodes CDR1 LGHDT and CDR2 YNNKEL (reference sequence). V gave up 3 bases and J gave up 6 bases; unmatched junction bases: 5. CDR3 sequence (DNA): TGTGCCAGCAGCCAGGACAGGGGACGGCCTGAAGCTTTCTTT. Translation: CASSQDRGRPEAFF.